This TCR beta chain originates from a study of resident and recirculating memory T cells in vitiligo. Looking at the study overall: Genomic DNA was extracted from whole homogenized samples, with no cell sorting. Overall study findings and caveats: No single dominant TCR clone appeared; lesion clonality varied.

Patients' lesions had not changed for the previous 6 months. No patient showed confetti depigmentation, a clinical sign of active disease. With respect to this clone: Its antigen is undetermined.

Per the germline V gene, CDR1 is SNHLY and CDR2 is FYNNEI. This CDR3 is built from 16 residues. The V and J ends lost 5 bases and 2 bases, in that order; junction bases with no gene match: 7. TCRdb's table, derived via immunoSEQ multiplex PCR, lists solely in-frame clones and lacks some. The table has tens of thousands of clones, under 95% seen once; the top ten hold roughly 5%. The sample taken for sequencing was blood. The sequence derives from a male donor with vitiligo. The chain is built from TRBV2 and TRBJ2-2; TRBD2 agrees at 8 bases. This chain's CDR3 is CASSWAGGSNTGELFF. For the CDR3, the DNA is TGTGCCAGCAGTTGGGCGGGAGGTAGCAACACCGGGGAGCTGTTTTTT.